The T cell receptor (beta chain) described here comes from a study of blood T cell repertoires in COVID-19. Study-wide background: PBMCs, B-cell-depleted T cells, or T cells provided the cDNA or gDNA that made up the material.

The germline V gene has CDR1 SGDLS and CDR2 YYNGEE. The V end was cut by 3 bases, the J end by 1 base, with 10 bases between. CDR3 length equals 14 residues. In the source study's methods: Cell counts per sample came from amplifying reference gene primers. Repertoires were generated with immunoSEQ multiplex PCR, while TCRdb's copy carries only in-frame clones and drops some. For V, J and clone size, that table is used; D and trimming come from the DNA. The table shows around 250,000 clones, with roughly 86% occurring only once. Source material: PBMCs or T cells enriched from blood (not recorded which). The receptor's source is a woman in her 50s who had recovered from COVID-19. The gene calls are TRBV9 and TRBJ1-1, with D possibly TRBD1 on 5 matching bases. The CDR3, as DNA: TGTGCCAGCAGCGCACGCGGGGCGAACACTGAAGCTTTCTTT. Translation gives CASSARGANTEAFF.